The clone carrying this T cell receptor (beta chain) was detected only a few times. Its antigen is undetermined. V shed 3 bases, J shed 6 bases, and the junction held 7 bases outside the gene matches. This CDR3 region has 16 residues. Per the germline V gene, CDR1 is MNHEY and CDR2 is SMNVEV (reference sequence). This sample is part of a study of molecular identifiers for immune sequencing clone quantification. Study-wide findings and caveats: Same-barcode identical TCR molecules could make highly expanded clones look smaller than they are.

Naive CD8 libraries used about 20,000 to 1,100,000 sorted cells and 10%, 30% or 50% RNA. For bulk TCR libraries, previously described methods and listed TCR primers were used. TCRdb redid the calling of the PCR reads with MiXCR, one entry per CDR3 protein. The table shows hundreds of thousands of distinct CDR3 sequences, with approximately 24% occurring only once. The chain carries TRBV27 and TRBJ2-3; 12 positions agree with TRBD2. The receptor was derived from a human donor in good health. Some libraries in this study had Jurkat cell RNA spiked in. Input material: naive CD8+ T cells from blood, with Jurkat cell RNA spiked in. Subset defined: FACS-sorted CD8+CD4-CCR7+CD45RA+ naive T cells. The CDR3 DNA sequence: TGTGCCAGCAGTTTCGGGACTAGCGGGTCCAGGGATACGCAGTATTTT. Translating gives CASSFGTSGSRDTQYF.